A single sample gave rise to the 30 T cell receptor beta chains below, sequenced in a study of T cells in localized non-small cell lung cancer. Profiling relied on immunoSEQ multiplex PCR, and the TCRdb table lists in-frame clones only, not all of them. The table records about 59,000 clones, approximately 89% of them present only once. Here the sequenced sample was peripheral blood, taken before any cancer treatment. These receptors originate from a man aged 40-75 years with stage I lung adenocarcinoma.

The chain's CDR3 is CASSESTGTGRSEQYF. CDR3 DNA: TGCGCCAGCAGTGAGTCAACAGGGACAGGGCGGTCCGAGCAGTACTTC. V usage is TRBV10-2 and J usage is TRBJ2-7; 9 bases match TRBD1. This CDR3 is built from 16 residues. J lost 6 bases, V lost 0 bases, and 9 bases had no gene match. Germline assignment: CDR1 WSHSY and CDR2 SAAADI.

The chain uses TRBV28 and TRBJ1-1; tentatively, D is TRBD1 (6 bases). Deletions cut 9 bases from V and 5 bases from J, with 10 bases between. Per germline, CDR1 MDHEN and CDR2 SYDVKM. CDR3 length: 11 residues. DNA for the CDR3: TGTGCCAGTCACAGGGCAACTGAAGCTTTCTTT. Translating gives CASHRATEAFF.

This chain links TRBV28 with TRBJ1-1; perhaps TRBD1 as D (5 bases). The germline gives CDR1 MDHEN, CDR2 SYDVKM. This CDR3 spans 14 amino acids. V lost 2 bases to trimming and J lost 5 bases, with 12 bases between them. CDR3 protein: CASSLTVWGTEAFF. Here the CDR3 DNA reads TGTGCCAGCAGTTTAACGGTTTGGGGGACTGAAGCTTTCTTT.

V and J are TRBV6-5 and TRBJ1-6; D is ambiguous. The germline V gene encodes CDR1 MNHEY and CDR2 SVGAGI. The V and J ends lost 3 bases and 5 bases respectively, with 8 bases between them. CDR3 length equals 14 residues. The CDR3 DNA reads TGTGCCAGCAGTTATACGGGGAATAATTCACCCCTCCACTTT. Its protein product is CASSYTGNNSPLHF.

The chain links TRBV28 to TRBJ2-3; weak D call: TRBD1 (6 bases). The CDR3 extends over 12 amino acids. Per the germline V gene, CDR1 is MDHEN and CDR2 is SYDVKM. Trimming took 5 bases from V and 6 from J, leaving 9 bases between them. The CDR3 nucleotides read TGTGCCAGCAGTCCCAGGGGTGATACGCAGTATTTT. Translated: CASSPRGDTQYF.

The chain joins TRBV5-1 to TRBJ2-7, with 9 positions matching TRBD1. The germline CDR1 and CDR2 sequences are SGHRS and YFSETQ. The V and J ends lost 5 bases and 5 bases, in that order; junction bases with no gene match: 5. This CDR3 is built from 13 residues. DNA of the CDR3: TGCGCCAGCAGTTCGGGACAGGGCAACGAGCAGTACTTC. It codes for CASSSGQGNEQYF.

This clone was seen just once. The genes are TRBV11-3 and TRBJ2-1; the match to TRBD1 covers 8 bases. The V gene's germline CDR1 is SGHNT and CDR2 YENEEA. V was clipped by 4 bases and J by 0 bases; unmatched bases: 2. This CDR3 contains 15 residues. In DNA form, the CDR3 reads TGTGCCAGCAGCTCAGGGGGCGCCTCCTACAATGAGCAGTTCTTC. Residues: CASSSGGASYNEQFF.

The rearrangement joins TRBV28 to TRBJ2-5, with TRBD2 identical over 10 bases. The junction had 8 bases not matched to a gene; V was cut back by 3 bases and J by 4 bases. The germline V gene has CDR1 MDHEN and CDR2 SYDVKM. The CDR3 totals 16 residues. This CDR3 is CASSLKAGGPLETQYF. CDR3 sequence (DNA): TGTGCCAGCAGTTTGAAAGCGGGAGGGCCTTTAGAGACCCAGTACTTC.

The gene calls are TRBV19 and TRBJ1-3; TRBD1 matches 8 bases. J lost 4 bases, V lost 6 bases, and 8 bases had no gene match. The CDR3 contains 15 residues. Germline V CDR1 and CDR2: LNHDA, SQIVND (reference sequence). As DNA, the CDR3 is TGTGCCAGTAGAAATCAGGGGGCCAGGGGAAACACCATATATTTT. Its protein product is CASRNQGARGNTIYF. Supplemented by reference TRBV19 and TRBJ1-3, the full variable domain reads DGGITQSPKYLFRKEGQNVTLSCEQNLNHDAMYWYRQDPGQGLRLIYYSQIVNDFQKGDIAEGYSVSREKKESFPLTVTSAQKNPTAFYLCASRNQGARGNTIYFGEGSWLTVV.

The chain links TRBV5-1 to TRBJ1-1; maybe TRBD1 (5 bases). Germline loops: CDR1 SGHRS, CDR2 YFSETQ. There are 15 residues in the CDR3. V lost 4 bases, J lost 3 bases, and 16 bases lay in between. DNA for the CDR3: TGCGCCAGCAGCCCGGGGCAGCCCCGGGACACTGAAGCTTTCTTT. Translated, it gives CASSPGQPRDTEAFF.

Here the CDR3 reads CASSPDRGSNEQFF. CDR3 coding DNA: TGCGCCAGCAGCCCCGACAGGGGAAGCAATGAGCAGTTCTTC. The rearrangement joins TRBV5-1 to TRBJ2-1, with TRBD1 identical over 8 bases. The CDR3 consists of 14 residues. V lost 4 bases to trimming and J lost 6 bases; unmatched junction nucleotides: 6. Germline CDR1 is SGHRS and CDR2 is YFSETQ.

In this sample, this clone turned up a few times. The V call is TRBV18, the J call TRBJ2-7; D is perhaps TRBD1 (6 bases). This CDR3 is built from 14 residues. CDR1 KGHSH and CDR2 LQKENI come from the germline V gene. V lost 0 bases, J lost 5 bases, and 11 bases lay in between. The CDR3, as DNA: TGTGCCAGCTCACCACCCGACAGGTTCGACGAGCAGTACTTC. Its protein is CASSPPDRFDEQYF.

The chain combines TRBV9 with TRBJ2-6; maybe TRBD2 (6 bases). Germline CDR1 is SGDLS and CDR2 is YYNGEE. The CDR3 has 15 residues. V gave up 2 bases and J gave up 0 bases, with 6 bases separating them. The CDR3 nucleotides are TGTGCCAGCAGCGTCGGGAGCTCTGGGGCCAACGTCCTGACTTTC. Its protein product is CASSVGSSGANVLTF.

The chain has TRBV7-2 and TRBJ2-1; 8 bases line up with TRBD1. The ends lost 3 bases at V and 2 bases at J; junction bases unmatched: 6. The CDR3 is made up of 16 amino acids. Germline V CDR1 and CDR2: SGHTA, FQGNSA. CDR3 region: CASSFDQGAPYNEQFF. Here the CDR3 DNA reads TGTGCCAGCAGCTTCGATCAGGGGGCCCCCTACAATGAGCAGTTCTTC. Looking up the rest from reference TRBV7-2 and TRBJ2-1 gives the full variable domain: GAGVSQSPSNKVTEKGKDVELRCDPISGHTALYWYRQSLGQGLEFLIYFQGNSAPDKSGLPSDRFSAERTGGSVSTLTIQRTQQEDSAVYLCASSFDQGAPYNEQFFGPGTRLTVL.

This clone was found a few times. This sequence joins TRBV2 and TRBJ2-3, with TRBD2 identical over 7 bases. This CDR3 is built from 17 residues. CDR1 and CDR2 from the germline V gene are SNHLY and FYNNEI. V lost 2 bases to trimming and J lost 2 bases; unmatched junction nucleotides: 10. CDR3 amino acids: CASSELSLAAFTDTQYF. The CDR3 DNA reads as TGTGCCAGCAGTGAACTGAGCCTAGCGGCCTTCACAGATACGCAGTATTTT.

The V gene is TRBV5-1, the J gene TRBJ1-1; D remains ambiguous. The CDR3 loop spans 15 amino acids. Germline CDR1 SGHRS, CDR2 YFSETQ. Trimming took off 0 bases at V and 1 base at J, with 10 bases between the two ends. The CDR3 is CASSLVGGPNTEAFF. CDR3 DNA sequence: TGCGCCAGCAGCTTGGTCGGCGGACCGAACACTGAAGCTTTCTTT.

The genes are TRBV7-2 and TRBJ2-5, with 12 bases identical to TRBD1. The J call is uncertain, as TRBJ2-7 better fits the DNA end. This CDR3 has 17 amino acids. The germline V gene has CDR1 SGHTA and CDR2 FQGNSA. The CDR3 DNA reads TGTGCCAGCAGCTTGGCAGGAACCGGGACAGGGGGCCACGAGCAGTACTTC. Translating gives CASSLAGTGTGGHEQYF.

The V gene is TRBV4-1, the J gene TRBJ1-1; D call uncertain. Between the trimmed V and J ends, which lost 4 bases and 1 base, there was a span of 13 bases. The germline gives CDR1 MGHRA, CDR2 YSYEKL. This CDR3 comprises 15 residues. CDR3 DNA sequence: TGCGCCAGCAGCCCTAGGGAGGGCCCGAACACTGAAGCTTTCTTT. This translates into CASSPREGPNTEAFF.

The rearrangement uses TRBV7-6 and TRBJ2-5; TRBD2 aligns across 7 bases. The V and J ends lost 1 base and 0 bases, in that order; junction bases with no gene match: 5. CDR1 and CDR2 from the germline V gene are SGHVS and FNYEAQ. The CDR3 spans 16 residues. The CDR3 protein is CASSLVGDYHQETQYF. The CDR3 DNA reads TGTGCCAGCAGCTTAGTAGGGGACTATCACCAAGAGACCCAGTACTTC.

This rearrangement joins TRBV19 to TRBJ2-6, with D maybe TRBD1 (5 bases). The CDR3 loop spans 17 amino acids. CDR1 and CDR2 (germline): LNHDA, SQIVND (reference sequence). V shed 3 bases and J shed 4 bases, with 16 bases lying between them. CDR3 DNA: TGTGCCAGTAGTATCCCAGGGCTGGGGTCAGGGGCCAACGTCCTGACTTTC. This encodes CASSIPGLGSGANVLTF. Complete variable domain (other parts from reference TRBV19 and TRBJ2-6): DGGITQSPKYLFRKEGQNVTLSCEQNLNHDAMYWYRQDPGQGLRLIYYSQIVNDFQKGDIAEGYSVSREKKESFPLTVTSAQKNPTAFYLCASSIPGLGSGANVLTFGAGSRLTVL.

J is TRBJ1-1 and V is TRBV7-9; 8 nucleotides align to TRBD1. After removal of 5 bases from V and 4 bases from J, the junction contained 9 bases not matched to a gene. Germline CDR1 is SEHNR and CDR2 is FQNEAQ (reference sequence). The CDR3 length is 15 residues. The CDR3 DNA sequence: TGTGCCAGCAGCCATACGACAGGGGTCGGCACTGAAGCTTTCTTT. This encodes CASSHTTGVGTEAFF.

The rearrangement uses TRBV30 and TRBJ2-4; D not resolved. V lost 3 bases and J lost 0, with 9 bases in between. Germline CDR1 and CDR2: GTSNPN and SVGIG (reference sequence). The CDR3 spans 14 residues. CDR3 sequence reads: CAWRKDGAKNIQYF. Written as DNA, the CDR3 is TGTGCCTGGAGAAAGGACGGAGCCAAAAACATTCAGTACTTC.

J is TRBJ2-7 and V is TRBV5-1, with D possibly being TRBD1 (5 bases). CDR1 and CDR2 from the germline V gene are SGHRS and YFSETQ. The CDR3 contains 12 residues. Trimming cost V 4 bases and J 4 bases, with 9 bases left between them. The CDR3: CASSGAEYEQYF. The CDR3 bases are TGCGCCAGCAGCGGGGCGGAATACGAGCAGTACTTC.

The chain has TRBV19 and TRBJ1-1, with 9 bases matching TRBD1. V lost 5 bases to trimming and J lost 1 base; unmatched junction nucleotides: 2. Germline V gene data show CDR1 as LNHDA and CDR2 as SQIVND (reference sequence). The CDR3 has 14 amino acids. For the CDR3, the DNA is TGTGCCAGTAGTGTGGGACAGGGGAACACTGAAGCTTTCTTT. It codes for CASSVGQGNTEAFF. Together with reference TRBV19 and TRBJ1-1, the CDR3 gives the full variable domain: DGGITQSPKYLFRKEGQNVTLSCEQNLNHDAMYWYRQDPGQGLRLIYYSQIVNDFQKGDIAEGYSVSREKKESFPLTVTSAQKNPTAFYLCASSVGQGNTEAFFGQGTRLTVV.

The sample holds one count of this clone. This rearrangement joins TRBV5-1 to TRBJ1-1; D call uncertain. With 0 bases removed from V and 5 bases from J, the gap between germline ends came to 8 bases. The CDR3 runs 13 residues. Germline V gene data show CDR1 as SGHRS and CDR2 as YFSETQ. The DNA of the CDR3 is TGCGCCAGCAGCTTGGCCAAGGCGACTGAAGCTTTCTTT. This encodes CASSLAKATEAFF. Combining the CDR3 with reference TRBV5-1 and TRBJ1-1 gives the whole variable domain KAGVTQTPRYLIKTRGQQVTLSCSPISGHRSVSWYQQTPGQGLQFLFEYFSETQRNKGNFPGRFSGRQFSNSRSEMNVSTLELGDSALYLCASSLAKATEAFFGQGTRLTVV.

The J gene is TRBJ2-1, the V gene TRBV30; D possibly corresponds to TRBD2 (6 bases). The CDR3 consists of 17 residues. The V end lost 3 bases, the J end lost 3 bases, and 21 bases lay between the germline ends. Germline loops: CDR1 GTSNPN, CDR2 SVGIG (reference sequence). CDR3 region: CAWSPTLASWGYNEQFF. The CDR3 region has the DNA TGTGCCTGGAGCCCCACCCTAGCGTCTTGGGGCTACAATGAGCAGTTCTTC.

The V and J genes are TRBV7-2 and TRBJ1-1; D uncertain. The CDR3 is 12 amino acids. V was shortened by 1 base and J by 5 bases, with 5 bases between the two germline ends. Germline V gene data show CDR1 as SGHTA and CDR2 as FQGNSA. The CDR3 DNA reads TGTGCCAGCAGCTTAGGATATACTGAAGCTTTCTTT. Translated: CASSLGYTEAFF.

The rearrangement joins TRBV6-5 to TRBJ2-2, with a weak D call TRBD2 (6 bases). The CDR3 contains 14 residues. CDR1 and CDR2 from the germline V gene are MNHEY and SVGAGI. The V and J ends lost 3 bases and 5 bases respectively, with 10 bases between them. CDR3 sequence (DNA): TGTGCCAGCAGTTATTCAGGGAGGACCGGGGAGCTGTTTTTT. Its translation is CASSYSGRTGELFF.

The chain has TRBV4-3 and TRBJ2-3; possibly TRBD2 for D (6 bases). Germline V gene sequence: CDR1 LGHNA, CDR2 YSLEER. The CDR3 runs to 16 residues. V was cut by 0 bases and J by 6 bases, with 16 bases left in between. This chain's CDR3 is CASSQDTGEWGDTQYF. CDR3 nucleotides: TGCGCCAGCAGCCAAGATACGGGGGAATGGGGGGATACGCAGTATTTT.

The J gene is TRBJ2-7, the V gene TRBV15; D not resolved. The V and J ends lost 0 bases and 1 base respectively, with 7 bases between them. The CDR3 totals 14 residues. The V gene's germline CDR1 is LNHNV and CDR2 YYDKDF (reference sequence). Written as DNA, the CDR3 is TGTGCCACCAGCAGAGATCCCAATTCCTACGAGCAGTACTTC. This gives the protein CATSRDPNSYEQYF.